The 8 T cell receptor beta chains given below trace back to one sample, sequenced in a study of T cells in Graves' hyperthyroidism and ophthalmopathy. RNA transcripts were the template for amplifying TCR beta CDR3 regions. TCR CDR3 regions were first amplified by RT-PCR with HTBI primers. TCRdb analysed the multiplex PCR reads with MiXCR anew, one entry per CDR3 protein. Altogether about 560,000 distinct CDR3 sequences are present, more than 15% being singletons, with the ten largest covering under 7.5%. Source material: blood. These receptors all stem from a woman in her twenties or thirties with Graves' hyperthyroidism.

The chain employs TRBV7-2 and TRBJ1-1; 7 bases fit TRBD1. V lost 5 bases, J lost 5 bases, and 5 bases stayed unmatched. The CDR3 is 13 amino acids. Germline V gene sequence: CDR1 SGHTA, CDR2 FQGNSA. CDR3 sequence (DNA): TGTGCCAGCAGCGAAGGGGGCGGGACTGAAGCTTTCTTT. Translated: CASSEGGGTEAFF. The whole variable domain, filled in from reference TRBV7-2 and TRBJ1-1, reads GAGVSQSPSNKVTEKGKDVELRCDPISGHTALYWYRQSLGQGLEFLIYFQGNSAPDKSGLPSDRFSAERTGGSVSTLTIQRTQQEDSAVYLCASSEGGGTEAFFGQGTRLTVV.

This clonotype showed up many times. The chain combines TRBV6-1 with TRBJ2-7; TRBD2 might be the D (6 bases). Trimming shortened V by 5 bases and J by 0 bases, and 17 bases separated the two germline ends. CDR1 is MNHNS, CDR2 SASEGT, per germline. There are 16 residues in the CDR3. The DNA of the CDR3 is TGTGCCAGCAGTTATCTAGCGACAACAAGCTCCTACGAGCAGTACTTC. It translates to CASSYLATTSSYEQYF.

Ten or more counts support this clonotype. The chain combines TRBV11-2 with TRBJ1-1; D remains ambiguous. CDR3 length: 16 amino acids. CDR1 is SGHAT, CDR2 FQNNGV, per germline. V lost 4 bases and J 1 base, leaving 16 bases between the germline ends. Written as DNA, the CDR3 is TGTGCCAGCAGCTCCCCCTCGGGTGTGGGGAACACTGAAGCTTTCTTT. Amino acid sequence: CASSSPSGVGNTEAFF.

This clonotype was counted ten times or more. This rearrangement joins TRBV11-2 to TRBJ2-1; D might be TRBD2 (5 bases). In germline, CDR1 is SGHAT, CDR2 FQNNGV. The V end lost 0 bases, the J end lost 8 bases, and 11 bases lay between the germline ends. The CDR3 extends over 14 amino acids. CDR3 DNA sequence: TGTGCCAGCAGCTTAGAGCTAGCCCAGGATGAGCAGTTCTTC. Protein: CASSLELAQDEQFF.

Comments on this clonotype: This may arise from a read error, as a much more abundant clone is one base away. V is TRBV10-3 and J is TRBJ1-1, with a weak D call TRBD1 (6 bases). The CDR3 contains 16 residues. CDR1 and CDR2 from the germline V gene are ENHRY and SYGVKD. CDR3 sequence reads: CAIGEPRQDRNTEAFF. The CDR3 DNA is TGTGCCATCGGTGAGCCACGCCAGGACAGGAACACTGAAGCTTTCTTT.

This clonotype was seen ten or more times. The chain combines TRBV10-3 with TRBJ1-1, with TRBD1 as a possible D gene (5 bases). CDR1 is ENHRY, CDR2 SYGVKD, per germline. Trimming stripped 10 bases from V and 4 bases from J, with 19 bases between. The CDR3 covers 14 residues. The CDR3, as DNA: TGTGCCACATTTCGGGGGTTGAGCGGCACTGAAGCTTTCTTT. It specifies CATFRGLSGTEAFF.

This clonotype was recorded only once. The chain employs TRBV19 and TRBJ2-2, with D perhaps matching TRBD2 (5 bases). Deletions cut 7 bases from V and 1 base from J, with 10 bases between. The CDR3 consists of 14 residues. Germline V gives CDR1 LNHDA, CDR2 SQIVND (reference sequence). The CDR3 reads CASTRRGNTGELFF. In DNA form, the CDR3 reads TGTGCCAGTACCCGCCGGGGGAACACCGGGGAGCTGTTTTTT.

This clonotype was seen only a few times. V and J are TRBV27 and TRBJ2-3; possible D gene TRBD1, 6 bases. The CDR3 runs to 12 residues. With 5 bases removed from V and 11 bases from J, the gap between germline ends came to 14 bases. Germline lookup yields CDR1 MNHEY and CDR2 SMNVEV (reference sequence). Here the CDR3 DNA reads TGTGCCAGCAGTCCAGGGGAGCCGGGGCAGTATTTT. Its protein product is CASSPGEPGQYF.